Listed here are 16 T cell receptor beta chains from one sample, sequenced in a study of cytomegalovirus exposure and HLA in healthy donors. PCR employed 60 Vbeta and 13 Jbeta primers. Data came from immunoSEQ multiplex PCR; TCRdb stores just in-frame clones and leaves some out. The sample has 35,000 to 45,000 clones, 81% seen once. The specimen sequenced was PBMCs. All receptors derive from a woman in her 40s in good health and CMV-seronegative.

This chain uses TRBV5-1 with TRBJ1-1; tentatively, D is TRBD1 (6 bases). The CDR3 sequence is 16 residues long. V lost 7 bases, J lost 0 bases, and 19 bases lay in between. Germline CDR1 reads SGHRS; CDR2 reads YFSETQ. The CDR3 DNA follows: TGCGCCAGCCACCCCGCGCCCACAGGGATGAACACTGAAGCTTTCTTT. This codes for CASHPAPTGMNTEAFF.

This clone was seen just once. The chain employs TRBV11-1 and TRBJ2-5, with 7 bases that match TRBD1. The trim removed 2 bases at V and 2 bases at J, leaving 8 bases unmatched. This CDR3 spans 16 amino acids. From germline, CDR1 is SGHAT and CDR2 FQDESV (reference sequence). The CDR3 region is CASSLNQGGQQETQYF. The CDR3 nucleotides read TGTGCCAGCAGCTTAAACCAAGGGGGACAGCAAGAGACCCAGTACTTC. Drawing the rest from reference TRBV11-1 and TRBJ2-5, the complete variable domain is EAEVAQSPRYKITEKSQAVAFWCDPISGHATLYWYRQILGQGPELLVQFQDESVVDDSQLPKDRFSAERLKGVDSTLKIQPAELGDSAMYLCASSLNQGGQQETQYFGPGTRLLVL.

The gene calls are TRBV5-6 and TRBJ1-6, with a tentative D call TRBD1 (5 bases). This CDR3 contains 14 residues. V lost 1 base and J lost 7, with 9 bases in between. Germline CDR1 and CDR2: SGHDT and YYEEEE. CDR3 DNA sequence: TGTGCCAGCAGCTTGAGGGGAAGGAATTCACCCCTCCACTTT. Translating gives CASSLRGRNSPLHF.

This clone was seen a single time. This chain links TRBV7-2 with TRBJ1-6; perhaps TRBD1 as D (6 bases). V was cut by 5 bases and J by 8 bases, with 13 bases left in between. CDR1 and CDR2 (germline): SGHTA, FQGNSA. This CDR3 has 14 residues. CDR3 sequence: CASSILSGDSPLHF. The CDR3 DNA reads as TGTGCCAGCAGCATTCTTTCAGGGGATTCACCCCTCCACTTT.

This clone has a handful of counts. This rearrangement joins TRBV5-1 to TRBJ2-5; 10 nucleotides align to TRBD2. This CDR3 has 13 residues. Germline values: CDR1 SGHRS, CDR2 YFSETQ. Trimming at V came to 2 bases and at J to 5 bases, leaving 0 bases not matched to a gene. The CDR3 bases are TGCGCCAGCAGCTTTAGCGGGGGGGAGACCCAGTACTTC. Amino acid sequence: CASSFSGGETQYF.

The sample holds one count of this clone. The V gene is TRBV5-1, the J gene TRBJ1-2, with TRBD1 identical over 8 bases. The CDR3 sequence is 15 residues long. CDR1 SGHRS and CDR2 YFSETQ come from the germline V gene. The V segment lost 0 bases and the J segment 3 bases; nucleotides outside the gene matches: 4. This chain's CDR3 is CASSLGLQGDYGYTF. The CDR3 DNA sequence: TGCGCCAGCAGCTTGGGCCTACAGGGGGACTATGGCTACACCTTC.

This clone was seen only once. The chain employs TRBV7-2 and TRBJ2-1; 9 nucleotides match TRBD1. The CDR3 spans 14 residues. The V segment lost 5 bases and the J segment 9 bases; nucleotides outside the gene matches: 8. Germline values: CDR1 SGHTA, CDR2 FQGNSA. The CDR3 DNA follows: TGTGCCAGCAGCCTGGGACAGGGCGGTTTTGAGCAGTTCTTC. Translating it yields CASSLGQGGFEQFF.

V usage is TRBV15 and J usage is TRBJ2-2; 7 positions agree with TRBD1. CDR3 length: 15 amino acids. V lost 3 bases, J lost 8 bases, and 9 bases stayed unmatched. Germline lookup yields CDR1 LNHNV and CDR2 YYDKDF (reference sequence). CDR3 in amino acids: CATSRPDREFGELFF. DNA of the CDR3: TGTGCCACCAGCAGGCCCGACAGGGAATTTGGGGAGCTGTTTTTT.

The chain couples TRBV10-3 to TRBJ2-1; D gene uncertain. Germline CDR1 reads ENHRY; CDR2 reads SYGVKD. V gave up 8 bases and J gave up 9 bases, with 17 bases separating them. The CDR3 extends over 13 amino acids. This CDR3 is CAISATEGFEQFF. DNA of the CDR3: TGTGCCATCTCTGCAACAGAAGGATTTGAGCAGTTCTTC.

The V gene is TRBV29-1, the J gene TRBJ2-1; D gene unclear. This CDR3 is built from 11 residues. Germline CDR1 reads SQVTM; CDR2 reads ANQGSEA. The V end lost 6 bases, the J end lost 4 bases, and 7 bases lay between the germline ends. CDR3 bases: TGCAGCGTCGCGAAGTACAATGAGCAGTTCTTC. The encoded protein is CSVAKYNEQFF.

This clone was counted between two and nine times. Written as DNA, the CDR3 is TGTGCCAGCAGATTACGGACTAGCGGGGCTAACTACAATGAGCAGTTCTTC. Its protein product is CASRLRTSGANYNEQFF. The chain has TRBV5-6 and TRBJ2-1, with 12 nucleotides matching TRBD2. V was pared by 5 bases and J by 3 bases, with 9 bases of the junction left unmatched. Germline assignment: CDR1 SGHDT and CDR2 YYEEEE. CDR3 size: 17 residues.

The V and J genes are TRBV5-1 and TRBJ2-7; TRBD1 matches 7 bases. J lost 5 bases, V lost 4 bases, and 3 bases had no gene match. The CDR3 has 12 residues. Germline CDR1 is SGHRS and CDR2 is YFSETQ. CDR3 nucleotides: TGCGCCAGCAGCCAAACAGGGGACGAGCAGTACTTC. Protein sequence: CASSQTGDEQYF.

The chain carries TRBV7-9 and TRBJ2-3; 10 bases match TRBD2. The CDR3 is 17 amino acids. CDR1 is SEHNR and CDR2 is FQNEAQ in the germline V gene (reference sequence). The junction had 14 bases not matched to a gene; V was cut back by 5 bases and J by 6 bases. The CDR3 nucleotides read TGTGCCAGCAGCCCCCCTTTCTCTAGCGGGGGATCCGATACGCAGTATTTT. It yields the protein CASSPPFSSGGSDTQYF.

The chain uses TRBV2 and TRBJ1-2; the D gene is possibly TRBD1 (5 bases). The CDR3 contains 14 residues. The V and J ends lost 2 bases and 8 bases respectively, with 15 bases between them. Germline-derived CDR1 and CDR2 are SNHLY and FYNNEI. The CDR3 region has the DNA TGTGCCAGCAGTGAACCCGAACAGGTTATGGGCTACACCTTC. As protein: CASSEPEQVMGYTF.

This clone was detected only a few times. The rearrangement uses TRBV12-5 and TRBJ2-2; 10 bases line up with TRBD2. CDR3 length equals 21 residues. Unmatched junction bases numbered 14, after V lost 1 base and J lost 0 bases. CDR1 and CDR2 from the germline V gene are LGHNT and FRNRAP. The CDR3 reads CASGLATRWDSGGSNTGELFF. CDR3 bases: TGTGCTAGTGGTTTGGCGACGAGGTGGGATAGCGGGGGGTCGAACACCGGGGAGCTGTTTTTT.

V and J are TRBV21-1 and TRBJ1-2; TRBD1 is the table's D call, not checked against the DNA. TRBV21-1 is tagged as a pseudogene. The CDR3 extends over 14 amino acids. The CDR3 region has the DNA TGTGCCAGCAGCAAAGAGGCGGACAGCTATGGCTACACCTTC. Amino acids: CASSKEADSYGYTF.